Shown below are 30 T cell receptor beta chains from a single sample sequenced in a study of blood T cell repertoires in COVID-19. Clones were sequenced by immunoSEQ multiplex PCR, and TCRdb holds only the in-frame ones, with some missing. The table has around 400,000 clones, roughly 90% seen once. Material for sequencing was peripheral blood. These receptors originate from a man aged 35 to 55 with acute or convalescent COVID-19.

V gene TRBV5-1 combines with J gene TRBJ2-3; tentatively, D is TRBD1 (6 bases). V was cut by 1 base and J by 6 bases, with 21 bases left in between. The CDR3 runs to 17 residues. CDR1 is SGHRS and CDR2 is YFSETQ in the germline V gene. The CDR3 sequence is CASSLSLDRLIGDTQYF. CDR3 DNA sequence: TGCGCCAGCAGCTTGAGTCTTGACAGGCTTATCGGGGATACGCAGTATTTT.

J is TRBJ2-4 and V is TRBV11-1, with 7 bases identical to TRBD2. V gave up 8 bases and J gave up 1 base; unmatched junction bases: 5. The CDR3 length is 14 residues. From germline, CDR1 is SGHAT and CDR2 FQDESV (reference sequence). This CDR3 is CASRYGGAKNIQYF. CDR3 sequence (DNA): TGTGCCAGCCGATACGGGGGGGCCAAAAACATTCAGTACTTC. The variable domain in full, completed from reference TRBV11-1 and TRBJ2-4, reads EAEVAQSPRYKITEKSQAVAFWCDPISGHATLYWYRQILGQGPELLVQFQDESVVDDSQLPKDRFSAERLKGVDSTLKIQPAELGDSAMYLCASRYGGAKNIQYFGAGTRLSVL.

The chain couples TRBV7-8 to TRBJ2-7, with TRBD1 identical over 7 bases. Germline-derived CDR1 and CDR2 are SGHVS and FQNEAQ. This CDR3 has 16 residues. With V trimmed by 4 bases and J by 7 bases, 16 bases remained unmatched. This chain's CDR3 is CASSSSEQGISGEQYF. Written as DNA, the CDR3 is TGTGCCAGCAGCTCCAGCGAACAGGGGATTTCGGGTGAGCAGTACTTC.

This chain joins TRBV5-6 and TRBJ2-5, with D possibly TRBD2 on 6 matching bases. Germline assignment: CDR1 SGHDT and CDR2 YYEEEE. Between the trimmed V and J ends, which lost 4 bases and 2 bases, there was a span of 12 bases. CDR3 length: 14 amino acids. CDR3 sequence reads: CASSRSGGQETQYF. Here the CDR3 DNA reads TGTGCCAGCAGCCGATCTGGGGGGCAAGAGACCCAGTACTTC.

This rearrangement joins TRBV18 to TRBJ1-6, with D possibly being TRBD1 (5 bases). Germline CDR1 is KGHSH and CDR2 is LQKENI. Trimming took 0 bases from V and 5 from J, leaving 11 bases between them. This CDR3 spans 16 amino acids. The CDR3 DNA is TGTGCCAGCTCACCACCGACAGCTACGAATAATTCACCCCTCCACTTT. Its translation: CASSPPTATNNSPLHF.

The V gene is TRBV3-1 (or the pseudogene TRBV3-2), the J gene TRBJ1-6; D possibly corresponds to TRBD1 (6 bases). CDR1 is LGHDT, CDR2 YNNKEL, per germline (reference sequence). The CDR3 length is 15 residues. Between the trimmed V and J ends, which lost 1 base and 9 bases, there was a span of 13 bases. The CDR3 nucleotides are TGTGCCAGCAGCCAAGGGGCAGGGGATGCTTCACCCCTCCACTTT. Its protein is CASSQGAGDASPLHF.

The CDR3 bases are TGTGCCAGTAGGCCGCGGCGAGAGTCGGGTGAAAAACTGTTTTTT. Its translation is CASRPRRESGEKLFF. The chain is built from TRBV19 and TRBJ1-4; D gene unclear. There are 15 residues in the CDR3. V was trimmed by 6 bases and J by 7 bases, leaving 18 bases between them. Germline V CDR1 and CDR2: LNHDA, SQIVND (reference sequence).

J is TRBJ1-2 and V is TRBV30; TRBD1 matches 9 bases. The CDR3 spans 13 residues. Germline loops: CDR1 GTSNPN, CDR2 SVGIG (reference sequence). The trim removed 5 bases at V and 8 bases at J, leaving 9 bases unmatched. CDR3 in DNA: TGTGCCTGGGATTCGACAGGGGGAAGCGGCTACACCTTC. The encoded protein is CAWDSTGGSGYTF.

The chain combines TRBV27 with TRBJ2-1; D might be TRBD1 (5 bases). Germline-derived CDR1 and CDR2 are MNHEY and SMNVEV (reference sequence). The CDR3 loop spans 15 amino acids. The germline V and J ends were trimmed by 3 bases and 2 bases, with 11 bases remaining between them. CDR3 sequence reads: CASSLWQGTYNEQFF. As DNA, the CDR3 is TGTGCCAGCAGTTTGTGGCAGGGCACCTACAATGAGCAGTTCTTC.

This rearrangement joins TRBV28 to TRBJ2-7; D is perhaps TRBD2 (5 bases). Germline CDR1 is MDHEN and CDR2 is SYDVKM. Trimming removed 5 bases at V and 0 bases at J, with 11 bases between. This CDR3 is 14 amino acids long. Here the CDR3 DNA reads TGTGCCAGCAGTGCGGGCCCCTACTCCTACGAGCAGTACTTC. Its translation: CASSAGPYSYEQYF.

V and J are TRBV5-4 and TRBJ2-1; 14 bases agree with TRBD2. From germline, CDR1 is SGHNT and CDR2 YYREEE (reference sequence). This CDR3 has 15 residues. With 4 bases clipped from V and 8 bases from J, the junction kept 5 bases outside the gene matches. In DNA form, the CDR3 reads TGTGCCAGCAGCCCCGGGACTAGCGGGGGATATGAGCAGTTCTTC. Protein: CASSPGTSGGYEQFF.

The chain carries TRBV18 and TRBJ2-7; TRBD2 matches at 7 bases. This CDR3 is built from 15 residues. With V trimmed by 4 bases and J by 3 bases, 9 bases remained unmatched. Germline values: CDR1 KGHSH, CDR2 LQKENI. The CDR3 DNA reads TGTGCCAGCTCACAAGGCAGCGGGACCAACTACGAGCAGTACTTC. Translating it yields CASSQGSGTNYEQYF.

As concerns this clone: A read error may produce the germline difference seen at one junction end. The chain combines TRBV2 with TRBJ1-1; tentatively, D is TRBD1 (5 bases). The germline V gene encodes CDR1 SNHLY and CDR2 FYNNEI. The CDR3 totals 13 residues. CDR3 sequence: CATSRGELSEAFF. DNA for the CDR3: TGTGCCACCAGTCGGGGGGAACTTTCTGAAGCTTTCTTT.

This sequence joins TRBV18 and TRBJ2-1; TRBD1 matches 9 bases. V shed 3 bases, J shed 4 bases, and the junction held 4 bases outside the gene matches. The CDR3 is made up of 15 amino acids. The germline V gene has CDR1 KGHSH and CDR2 LQKENI. Here the CDR3 reads CASSPTGGSYNEQFF. The CDR3 nucleotides read TGTGCCAGCTCACCTACAGGGGGCAGTTACAATGAGCAGTTCTTC.

The J gene is TRBJ1-1, the V gene TRBV24-1; possible D gene TRBD1, 6 bases. The germline gives CDR1 KGHDR, CDR2 SFDVKD. The length of the CDR3 is 13 residues. Trimming took off 0 bases at V and 7 bases at J, with 8 bases between the two ends. CDR3 sequence (DNA): TGTGCCACCAGTGATTTGCAGGGGCGTGAAGCTTTCTTT. Protein product: CATSDLQGREAFF.

This clone was seen a handful of times. The genes are TRBV2 and TRBJ2-2; tentative D call: TRBD1 (5 bases). CDR1 is SNHLY and CDR2 is FYNNEI in the germline V gene. This CDR3 is built from 16 residues. V was shortened by 4 bases and J by 1 base, with 13 bases between the two germline ends. This CDR3 is CASSVRGVQNTGELFF. CDR3 nucleotide sequence: TGTGCCAGCAGTGTTAGGGGCGTTCAGAACACCGGGGAGCTGTTTTTT.

Only a few counts were recorded for this clone. The rearrangement links TRBV6-4 to TRBJ1-2, with 11 bases aligning to TRBD1. Looked up from germline, CDR1 is MRHNA and CDR2 is SNTAGT. Losses at the gene ends were 2 bases for V and 4 bases for J; bases not matched to a gene: 0. The length of the CDR3 is 14 residues. CDR3 DNA: TGTGCCAGCAGTGACGGGACAGGGGGCTATGGCTACACCTTC. Translating it yields CASSDGTGGYGYTF.

This sequence joins TRBV3-1 (or the pseudogene TRBV3-2) and TRBJ1-4, with D unclear. Trimming took 4 bases from V and 7 from J, leaving 16 bases between them. The CDR3 contains 15 residues. Germline assignment: CDR1 LGHDT and CDR2 YNNKEL (reference sequence). The CDR3: CASSPEVGSTEKLFF. In DNA, the CDR3 is TGTGCCAGCAGCCCAGAAGTCGGGTCCACTGAAAAACTGTTTTTT.

The J gene is TRBJ1-2, the V gene TRBV7-9; D remains ambiguous. There are 12 residues in the CDR3. The germline V and J ends were trimmed by 2 bases and 7 bases, with 8 bases remaining between them. Germline V CDR1 and CDR2: SEHNR, FQNEAQ (reference sequence). The chain's CDR3 is CASSLNGVGYTF. The CDR3 bases are TGTGCCAGCAGCTTAAACGGGGTTGGCTACACCTTC.

V usage is TRBV11-2 and J usage is TRBJ1-2, with 10 bases lining up with TRBD1. After removal of 6 bases from V and 4 bases from J, the junction contained 8 bases not matched to a gene. CDR3 length: 15 amino acids. The V gene's germline CDR1 is SGHAT and CDR2 FQNNGV. In DNA, the CDR3 is TGTGCCAGCAGTTCCTCCGGGACAGGGGTCTATGGCTACACCTTC. This translates into CASSSSGTGVYGYTF.

The chain links TRBV19 to TRBJ2-7, with 10 bases fitting TRBD1. CDR1 and CDR2 from the germline V gene are LNHDA and SQIVND (reference sequence). This CDR3 has 14 residues. V lost 5 bases and J lost 4; bases outside the gene matches: 5. The chain's CDR3 is CASSSGQGSYEQYF. CDR3 DNA sequence: TGTGCCAGTAGTTCGGGACAGGGGTCGTACGAGCAGTACTTC.

The rearrangement uses TRBV4-2 and TRBJ2-2; TRBD1 is a possible D gene (6 bases). The germline V gene encodes CDR1 LGHNA and CDR2 YNFKEQ. The V gene lost 4 bases and the J gene lost 2 bases, with 17 bases spanning the gap. The CDR3 totals 17 residues. CDR3 sequence reads: CASSPTPAGVNTGELFF. The CDR3 DNA reads TGTGCCAGCAGCCCAACCCCCGCAGGGGTAAACACCGGGGAGCTGTTTTTT.

The V gene is TRBV19, the J gene TRBJ1-1, with 7 bases matching TRBD1. This CDR3 has 14 residues. Germline V gene lookup returns CDR1 LNHDA and CDR2 SQIVND (reference sequence). The V and J ends lost 5 bases and 6 bases, in that order; junction bases with no gene match: 9. Here the CDR3 DNA reads TGTGCCAGTAGTCCGTGGACAGGTTGGGCTGAAGCTTTCTTT. Translated, it gives CASSPWTGWAEAFF. The entire variable domain, with the rest obtained from reference TRBV19 and TRBJ1-1, is as follows: DGGITQSPKYLFRKEGQNVTLSCEQNLNHDAMYWYRQDPGQGLRLIYYSQIVNDFQKGDIAEGYSVSREKKESFPLTVTSAQKNPTAFYLCASSPWTGWAEAFFGQGTRLTVV.

The CDR3 loop reads CASSFNGQPQHF. CDR3 DNA sequence: TGTGCCAGCAGCTTTAACGGTCAGCCCCAGCATTTT. The chain combines TRBV5-6 with TRBJ1-5; no reliable D call. The CDR3 has 12 amino acids. V shed 2 bases and J shed 6 bases, with 6 bases lying between them. Germline V gives CDR1 SGHDT, CDR2 YYEEEE.

This sequence joins TRBV4-1 and TRBJ2-1; 7 nucleotides align to TRBD1. Unmatched junction bases numbered 2, after V lost 4 bases and J lost 2 bases. Germline V gene lookup returns CDR1 MGHRA and CDR2 YSYEKL. This CDR3 has 14 residues. The CDR3 loop is CASSRGTAYNEQFF. The DNA of the CDR3 is TGCGCCAGCAGCCGAGGGACAGCCTACAATGAGCAGTTCTTC.

The gene calls are TRBV11-2 and TRBJ1-1; D may be TRBD1 (5 bases). The CDR3 loop spans 16 amino acids. Germline CDR1 is SGHAT and CDR2 is FQNNGV. Trimming removed 4 bases from V and 3 bases from J, with 18 bases in between. The CDR3 is CASSSRGAGRYTEAFF. CDR3 nucleotides: TGTGCCAGCAGCTCTCGAGGGGCAGGGAGGTACACTGAAGCTTTCTTT.

The chain links TRBV11-1 to TRBJ2-7; D gene unclear. The CDR3 runs 14 residues. V lost 5 bases, J lost 0 bases, and 11 bases lay in between. Germline V CDR1 and CDR2: SGHAT, FQDESV (reference sequence). For the CDR3, the DNA is TGTGCCAGCAGCCCATTGCGGAACTCCTACGAGCAGTACTTC. The encoded protein is CASSPLRNSYEQYF.

The chain has TRBV27 and TRBJ1-2, with 9 nucleotides matching TRBD1. The CDR3 has 15 amino acids. The V gene end was trimmed by 7 bases and the J gene end by 7 bases; junction bases not matched to a gene: 13. Germline V gene data show CDR1 as MNHEY and CDR2 as SMNVEV (reference sequence). The chain's CDR3 is CASTLFFGTGIGYTF. CDR3 in DNA: TGTGCCAGCACCCTTTTCTTCGGGACAGGGATTGGCTACACCTTC.

J is TRBJ2-3 and V is TRBV6-1; 12 bases align to TRBD2. The germline V gene encodes CDR1 MNHNS and CDR2 SASEGT. V lost 4 bases and J lost 2; bases outside the gene matches: 4. The CDR3 is 16 residues long. DNA for the CDR3: TGTGCCAGCAGTGCGAGGACTAGCGGGGCCACAGATACGCAGTATTTT. This gives the protein CASSARTSGATDTQYF.

V and J are TRBV29-1 and TRBJ1-4; D is perhaps TRBD1 (6 bases). Germline values: CDR1 SQVTM, CDR2 ANQGSEA. The CDR3 loop spans 13 amino acids. V was pared by 7 bases and J by 8 bases, with 17 bases between. This chain's CDR3 is CSGATGRSEKLFF. CDR3 in DNA: TGCAGCGGCGCAACAGGGCGGTCGGAAAAACTGTTTTTT.